This T cell receptor beta chain comes out of a study of beta chain features in type 1 diabetes. Across the whole study: Healthy donors, compared against patients, showed similar age, gender and cell yields. The study's findings and limits: Type 1 diabetes patients had moderately but significantly shorter TCRB CDR3s in all four CD4+ subsets. In these data, an HLA type influence on TCRB rearrangement remained unresolved. Individuals with type 1 diabetes displayed fewer insertions and more deletions at VDJ junctions.

Of the isolated RNA, all was reverse transcribed, and so the sequenced material was expressed TCRB transcripts. Libraries were prepared by immunoSEQ multiplex PCR; TCRdb keeps only in-frame clonotypes and omits some of them. This table has 250,000 to 300,000 clones, around 15% appearing once. Germline CDR1 is MGHDK and CDR2 is SYGVNS. The CDR3 has 13 amino acids. Trimming cost V 4 bases and J 11 bases, with 17 bases left between them. About this clone itself: As yet, its antigen is unknown.

The gene calls are TRBV25-1 and TRBJ1-1, with D maybe TRBD1 (6 bases). The sequencing input was naive CD4+ T cells from blood. The clonotype was recovered from a man aged 30-40 years with type 1 diabetes. In DNA form, the CDR3 reads TGTGCCAGCAGTGGGACAGATTCATCAGGGGCTTTCTTT. It is translated as CASSGTDSSGAFF.